A single sample gave rise to the 22 T cell receptor beta chains below, sequenced in a study of blood T cell repertoires in COVID-19. Using immunoSEQ multiplex PCR, the repertoire was profiled, and TCRdb retains in-frame clones only, with some absent. This table holds approximately 220,000 clones, approximately 80% found once. Material: peripheral blood. The receptors were sampled from an elderly woman with acute or convalescent COVID-19.

The chain recombines TRBV11-3 with TRBJ1-1; TRBD1 is a possible D gene (6 bases). Germline V gene data show CDR1 as SGHNT and CDR2 as YENEEA. The CDR3 covers 11 residues. V was trimmed by 6 bases and J by 6 bases, leaving 8 bases between them. CDR3 sequence: CASRQGAEAFF. The CDR3 DNA follows: TGTGCCAGCAGACAGGGTGCTGAAGCTTTCTTT.

The CDR3 DNA is TGTGCCAGTAGTAGGACTTACACTGAAGCTTTCTTT. This gives the protein CASSRTYTEAFF. The rearrangement links TRBV19 to TRBJ1-1; no firm D call. The CDR3 is 12 residues long. V dropped 4 bases and J dropped 3 bases, with 6 bases sitting between them. Germline CDR1 and CDR2: LNHDA and SQIVND (reference sequence).

Concerning this clone: This specimen includes other DNA sequences encoding the same CDR3. The rearrangement uses TRBV12-3 or TRBV12-4 and TRBJ1-2; D is ambiguous. CDR3 size: 12 residues. V was shortened by 3 bases and J by 8 bases, with 10 bases between the two germline ends. The CDR3 here is CASSFSGRGYTF. CDR3 DNA: TGTGCCAGCAGTTTCAGCGGTAGAGGCTACACCTTC.

This sequence joins TRBV3-1 (or the pseudogene TRBV3-2) and TRBJ1-1; D is unclear. Per the germline V gene, CDR1 is LGHDT and CDR2 is YNNKEL (reference sequence). CDR3 size: 13 residues. V was cut by 1 base and J by 11 bases, with 14 bases left in between. The DNA of the CDR3 is TGTGCCAGCAGCCAAGGGTATTCAGGTCTCGCTTTCTTT. It translates to CASSQGYSGLAFF.

V is TRBV28 and J is TRBJ1-4; weak D call: TRBD1 (6 bases). CDR3 length: 16 residues. V lost 6 bases, J lost 10 bases, and 24 bases lay in between. Germline CDR1 MDHEN, CDR2 SYDVKM. The CDR3 DNA is TGTGCCAGCAGCTTCCCCCCGGGACAAAGGAGTGGAAAACTGTTTTTT. Translated: CASSFPPGQRSGKLFF.

The chain employs TRBV11-1 and TRBJ2-5; perhaps TRBD1 as D (6 bases). The CDR3 length is 14 residues. With 2 bases removed from V and 4 bases from J, the gap between germline ends came to 11 bases. Looked up from germline, CDR1 is SGHAT and CDR2 is FQDESV (reference sequence). The CDR3 DNA is TGTGCCAGCAGCTTATTATCAGGGGCAGAGACCCAGTACTTC. Amino acid sequence: CASSLLSGAETQYF.

This clone occurred a few times. The rearrangement links TRBV28 to TRBJ2-7, with D tentatively TRBD2 (5 bases). Germline V gives CDR1 MDHEN, CDR2 SYDVKM. V lost 6 bases and J lost 6, with 18 bases in between. CDR3 length: 14 residues. This CDR3 reads CASSMDSTSSEQYF. The CDR3 nucleotides read TGTGCCAGCAGCATGGACTCCACCAGCAGCGAGCAGTACTTC.

On this clone itself: Distinct nucleotide sequences in the sample also encode this CDR3. The chain has TRBV11-3 and TRBJ2-7; tentative D call: TRBD2 (5 bases). The germline V gene encodes CDR1 SGHNT and CDR2 YENEEA. The CDR3 extends over 12 amino acids. The V and J ends lost 5 bases and 4 bases respectively, with 9 bases between them. Written as DNA, the CDR3 is TGTGCCAGCAGCCCCCCGGGGTACGAGCAGTACTTC. It encodes CASSPPGYEQYF.

The chain carries TRBV3-1 (or the pseudogene TRBV3-2) and TRBJ1-2; D unresolved. Germline assignment: CDR1 LGHDT and CDR2 YNNKEL (reference sequence). V lost 4 bases and J 4 bases, leaving 10 bases between the germline ends. This CDR3 has 13 residues. The CDR3 DNA reads as TGTGCCAGCAGCCCGAGTGCCTCCTATGGCTACACCTTC. Its protein is CASSPSASYGYTF.

The rearrangement links TRBV5-1 to TRBJ2-7; no definite D call. Trimming stripped 5 bases from V and 1 base from J, with 10 bases between. CDR3 length: 13 amino acids. Germline lookup yields CDR1 SGHRS and CDR2 YFSETQ. The CDR3 loop reads CASSFSLSYEQYF. In nucleotides, the CDR3 is TGCGCCAGCAGTTTCTCACTTTCCTACGAGCAGTACTTC.

CDR3 amino acids: CAWSARRYTEAFF. In nucleotides, the CDR3 is TGTGCCTGGAGCGCCAGGCGTTACACTGAAGCTTTCTTT. This rearrangement joins TRBV30 to TRBJ1-1; D unclear. The CDR3 loop spans 13 amino acids. Looked up from germline, CDR1 is GTSNPN and CDR2 is SVGIG (reference sequence). Trimming stripped 3 bases from V and 3 bases from J, with 11 bases between. The variable domain in full, with the rest retrieved from reference TRBV30 and TRBJ1-1, is SQTIHQWPATLVQPVGSPLSLECTVEGTSNPNLYWYRQAAGRGLQLLFYSVGIGQISSEVPQNLSASRPQDRQFILSSKKLLLSDSGFYLCAWSARRYTEAFFGQGTRLTVV.

This chain connects TRBV28 to TRBJ1-5, with 8 positions matching TRBD1. This CDR3 is built from 16 residues. Per the germline V gene, CDR1 is MDHEN and CDR2 is SYDVKM. The V and J ends lost 1 base and 4 bases, in that order; junction bases with no gene match: 6. The DNA for the CDR3 is TGTGCCAGCAGTTTATCCCAGGGGGCGGAGAATCAGCCCCAGCATTTT. This codes for CASSLSQGAENQPQHF. Combining the CDR3 with reference TRBV28 and TRBJ1-5 gives the whole variable domain DVKVTQSSRYLVKRTGEKVFLECVQDMDHENMFWYRQDPGLGLRLIYFSYDVKMKEKGDIPEGYSVSREKKERFSLILESASTNQTSMYLCASSLSQGAENQPQHFGDGTRLSIL.

The chain is built from TRBV30 and TRBJ1-4; no firm D call. From germline, CDR1 is GTSNPN and CDR2 SVGIG (reference sequence). The CDR3 sequence is 14 residues long. V lost 2 bases, J lost 7 bases, and 14 bases lay in between. The CDR3 sequence: CAWSLLKRAEKLFF. The CDR3 DNA follows: TGTGCCTGGAGTCTTTTGAAGAGGGCTGAAAAACTGTTTTTT.

Note on this clone: The same CDR3 arises from other DNA sequences in this sample as well. The chain uses TRBV5-1 and TRBJ1-1, with D hard to call. V shed 0 bases and J shed 8 bases, with 8 bases lying between them. From germline, CDR1 is SGHRS and CDR2 YFSETQ. The CDR3 is 12 residues long. DNA for the CDR3: TGCGCCAGCAGCTTGGCTGAAAGCGAAGCTTTCTTT. Protein product: CASSLAESEAFF. Full variable domain (missing parts from reference TRBV5-1 and TRBJ1-1): KAGVTQTPRYLIKTRGQQVTLSCSPISGHRSVSWYQQTPGQGLQFLFEYFSETQRNKGNFPGRFSGRQFSNSRSEMNVSTLELGDSALYLCASSLAESEAFFGQGTRLTVV.

Concerning this clone itself: The sample carries other DNA sequences with the same CDR3. CDR3 residues: CASSQGLAGTYEQYF. The CDR3 DNA sequence: TGTGCCAGCAGCCAAGGGCTAGCGGGGACCTACGAGCAGTACTTC. The chain is built from TRBV3-1 (or the pseudogene TRBV3-2) and TRBJ2-7; TRBD2 aligns across 9 bases. In germline, CDR1 is LGHDT, CDR2 YNNKEL (reference sequence). This CDR3 contains 15 residues. V shed 1 base and J 2 bases; nucleotides not matched to a gene: 3.

This chain joins TRBV24-1 and TRBJ1-1; a possible D gene is TRBD1 (5 bases). V was pared by 5 bases and J by 1 base, with 10 bases between. Germline CDR1 and CDR2: KGHDR and SFDVKD. CDR3 length: 14 amino acids. The CDR3 protein is CATSGGTGNTEAFF. CDR3 DNA: TGTGCCACCAGTGGGGGTACAGGGAACACTGAAGCTTTCTTT.

This clone was seen only a few times. This chain joins TRBV30 and TRBJ1-2; perhaps TRBD1 as D (5 bases). V was clipped by 1 base and J by 3 bases, with 6 bases between them. CDR1 and CDR2 from the germline V gene are GTSNPN and SVGIG (reference sequence). The CDR3 length is 12 residues. The CDR3 bases are TGTGCCTGGAGTGGGGGGGACTATGGCTACACCTTC. The encoded protein is CAWSGGDYGYTF.

This clone appeared once. V gene TRBV6-1 combines with J gene TRBJ2-1; tentative D call: TRBD2 (5 bases). Germline CDR1 reads MNHNS; CDR2 reads SASEGT. Between the trimmed V and J ends, which lost 6 bases and 2 bases, there was a span of 8 bases. This CDR3 is 13 amino acids long. This CDR3 reads CASRPGTYNEQFF. CDR3 bases: TGTGCCAGCAGACCGGGGACCTACAATGAGCAGTTCTTC.

The chain joins TRBV12-3 or TRBV12-4 to TRBJ1-2, with no clear D. Trimming removed 6 bases from V and 3 bases from J, with 11 bases in between. This CDR3 has 13 residues. The DNA for the CDR3 is TGTGCCAGCAGCCCCACAACGCACTATGGCTACACCTTC. Protein product: CASSPTTHYGYTF.

The chain combines TRBV5-1 with TRBJ2-5, with TRBD2 identical over 14 bases. Trimming took 5 bases from V and 5 from J; bases not matched to a gene: 2. The CDR3 sequence is 14 residues long. In germline, CDR1 is SGHRS, CDR2 YFSETQ. The CDR3 region has the DNA TGCGCCAGCAGTCGGACTAGCGGGAGGGAGACCCAGTACTTC. Translating it yields CASSRTSGRETQYF.

This chain joins TRBV28 and TRBJ2-7; the D gene is possibly TRBD2 (6 bases). Germline CDR1 is MDHEN and CDR2 is SYDVKM. V gave up 8 bases and J gave up 7 bases, with 24 bases separating them. The CDR3 loop spans 15 amino acids. CDR3 nucleotide sequence: TGTGCCAGCTGTCTCCCCCGGGTGTCCCGGGAGGAGCAGTACTTC. Its translation is CASCLPRVSREEQYF.

The rearrangement uses TRBV20-1 and TRBJ1-4; D unresolved. This CDR3 contains 11 residues. Germline lookup yields CDR1 DFQATT and CDR2 SNEGSKA (reference sequence). Between the trimmed V and J ends, which lost 6 bases and 7 bases, there was a span of 9 bases. CDR3 sequence: CSATAGEKLFF. The CDR3 DNA reads TGCAGTGCAACCGCGGGTGAAAAACTGTTTTTT.